This T cell receptor (beta chain) was observed in a study of blood T cell repertoires in COVID-19. Across the whole study: Whether acute or convalescent, the COVID-19 samples came from the United States, Italy and Spain. In each case, the material was cDNA or gDNA derived from T cells, B-cell-depleted T cells, or PBMCs.

V lost 0 bases to trimming and J lost 1 base; unmatched junction nucleotides: 3. The CDR3 consists of 15 residues. CDR1 GTSNPN and CDR2 SVGIG come from the germline V gene (reference sequence). The authors' processing: Researchers report that nucleated cell counts were estimated from reference gene primer amplification. TCRdb's table, derived via immunoSEQ multiplex PCR, lists solely in-frame clones and lacks some. V, J and clone size were drawn from that table, and D and trimming were deduced from the DNA. The table has 140,000 to 150,000 clones, about 91% seen once. The TCR originated in a woman aged 50 to 60 with acute or convalescent COVID-19. The sequencing input was peripheral blood. V and J are TRBV30 and TRBJ1-2; 9 positions agree with TRBD1. CDR3 nucleotide sequence: TGTGCCTGGAGTGTTGGGACAGGGTTTAACTATGGCTACACCTTC. Its translation: CAWSVGTGFNYGYTF.